This entry is about one T cell receptor (beta chain). This specimen comes from a study of long-term antiretroviral therapy in people with HIV. Per donor, a minimum of one pre-ART and a minimum of two post-ART PBMC samples were available. Investigators performed immunoSEQ version v3.0 at survey level. The protocol was immunoSEQ multiplex PCR, while the TCRdb copy is restricted to in-frame clones and leaves out a portion. The table lists approximately 14,000 clones, about 80% of them singletons, with around 19% in the top ten. The germline CDR1 and CDR2 sequences are LNHDA and SQIVND (reference sequence). V gave up 4 bases and J gave up 1 base; unmatched junction bases: 0. This CDR3 is 13 amino acids long.

The receptor's source is a man in his forties or fifties with HIV. The chain links TRBV19 to TRBJ2-5; TRBD1 aligns across 7 bases. Sequencing used unsorted PBMCs, obtained just before starting antiretroviral therapy. CDR3 in amino acids: CASSNRGQETQYF. DNA of the CDR3: TGTGCCAGTAGTAACAGGGGCCAAGAGACCCAGTACTTC.